The 15 T cell receptor beta chains below all came from one sample that was sequenced in a study of T cell responses to AZD1222 COVID-19 vaccine. TCRdb's table, derived via immunoSEQ multiplex PCR, lists solely in-frame clones and lacks some. The profile shows under 110,000 clones, approximately 89% of them singletons. Sequences were derived from peripheral blood, sampled 28 days after the second AZD1222 dose. The source is an adult who received the AZD1222 COVID-19 vaccine.

The chain combines TRBV6-6 with TRBJ2-7; TRBD2 matches at 11 bases. Germline trimming cut 4 bases from V and 6 bases from J; bases unmatched to any gene: 8. Germline V gene data show CDR1 as MNHNY and CDR2 as SVGAGI (reference sequence). This CDR3 comprises 15 residues. The chain's CDR3 is CASSSFSGRAGEQYF. As DNA, the CDR3 is TGTGCCAGCAGTTCCTTTAGCGGGAGGGCGGGCGAGCAGTACTTC.

Only a few counts were recorded for this clone. This chain connects TRBV7-9 to TRBJ2-7; 8 bases fit TRBD1. The CDR3 runs 16 residues. V lost 2 bases and J lost 7; bases outside the gene matches: 13. Per the germline V gene, CDR1 is SEHNR and CDR2 is FQNEAQ (reference sequence). The CDR3 reads CASSLLLGQGNREQYF. The CDR3 coding sequence is TGTGCCAGCAGCTTACTTCTCGGACAGGGAAATCGGGAGCAGTACTTC.

This rearrangement joins TRBV19 to TRBJ1-5; D is unclear. The CDR3 extends over 13 amino acids. Looked up from germline, CDR1 is LNHDA and CDR2 is SQIVND (reference sequence). With 6 bases removed from V and 6 bases from J, the gap between germline ends came to 12 bases. CDR3 bases: TGTGCCAGTAGCCCGTCATGGGGTCAGCCCCAGCATTTT. This codes for CASSPSWGQPQHF.

The rearrangement uses TRBV30 and TRBJ1-5; unclear D gene. Germline lookup yields CDR1 GTSNPN and CDR2 SVGIG (reference sequence). Trimming removed 0 bases at V and 2 bases at J, with 5 bases between. This CDR3 has 13 residues. CDR3 protein: CAWSVERNQPQHF. CDR3 bases: TGTGCCTGGAGTGTTGAGCGCAATCAGCCCCAGCATTTT.

As regards this clone: In the same sample, other DNA sequences code for this CDR3. This chain connects TRBV29-1 to TRBJ2-7; TRBD2 might be the D (5 bases). Germline V gene sequence: CDR1 SQVTM, CDR2 ANQGSEA. The CDR3 extends over 10 amino acids. CDR3 nucleotides: TGCAGTGTGGGGAGCTACGAGCAGTACTTC. Its translation is CSVGSYEQYF.

The genes are TRBV5-1 and TRBJ2-3, with 13 bases aligning to TRBD2. In germline, CDR1 is SGHRS, CDR2 YFSETQ. V lost 2 bases, J lost 1 base, and 1 base stayed unmatched. CDR3 length: 16 residues. In nucleotides, the CDR3 is TGCGCCAGCAGCTTAGGACTAGCGGGGGGCACAGATACGCAGTATTTT. Its protein is CASSLGLAGGTDTQYF.

This chain uses TRBV6-1 with TRBJ2-7; TRBD1 matches 9 bases. Germline loops: CDR1 MNHNS, CDR2 SASEGT. Germline trimming cut 1 base from V and 10 bases from J; bases unmatched to any gene: 5. This CDR3 is built from 13 residues. The CDR3 DNA sequence: TGTGCCAGCAGTGAAGGGACAGGGGTAGGTCAGTACTTC. It encodes CASSEGTGVGQYF.

Written as DNA, the CDR3 is TGTGCCAGCAGCCGGAGGCAGGTCGGGGTTCGGGGAGCTTTCTTT. It specifies CASSRRQVGVRGAFF. The chain joins TRBV5-8 to TRBJ1-1; no clear D gene. The length of the CDR3 is 15 residues. Germline V lookup: CDR1 SGHTS, CDR2 YDEGEE. Deletions cut 4 bases from V and 10 bases from J, with 23 bases between. Supplemented by reference TRBV5-8 and TRBJ1-1, the full variable domain reads EAGVTQSPTHLIKTRGQQATLRCSPISGHTSVYWYQQALGLGLQFLLWYDEGEERNRGNFPPRFSGRQFPNYSSELNVNALELEDSALYLCASSRRQVGVRGAFFGQGTRLTVV.

The chain couples TRBV3-1 (or the pseudogene TRBV3-2) to TRBJ1-6; maybe TRBD1 (5 bases). The CDR3 is 13 residues long. Deletions cut 5 bases from V and 14 bases from J, with 16 bases between. Germline CDR1 reads LGHDT; CDR2 reads YNNKEL (reference sequence). The CDR3 is CASSSSWEGSLHF. The DNA for the CDR3 is TGTGCCAGCAGCTCCAGCTGGGAGGGGTCCCTCCACTTT.

The chain links TRBV9 to TRBJ2-3, with 8 positions matching TRBD2. Germline loops: CDR1 SGDLS, CDR2 YYNGEE. V trimming: 1 base; J trimming: 4 bases; junction bases outside the gene matches: 11. This CDR3 is 17 amino acids long. The CDR3 region has the DNA TGTGCCAGCAGCGTAAACAGCGGGAGATTGAGCTCAGATACGCAGTATTTT. Residues: CASSVNSGRLSSDTQYF.

This clone was counted once. The chain employs TRBV24-1 and TRBJ1-5, with a possible D match to TRBD1 (5 bases). The CDR3 has 15 amino acids. V lost 9 bases and J 2 bases, leaving 16 bases between the germline ends. Per germline, CDR1 KGHDR and CDR2 SFDVKD. CDR3 nucleotides: TGTGCCACCTTTCAGGGATTCTGGGGCAATCAGCCCCAGCATTTT. Translated, it gives CATFQGFWGNQPQHF.

This clone was seen once. The chain links TRBV29-1 to TRBJ1-2; 7 bases align to TRBD1. With V trimmed by 3 bases and J by 7 bases, 8 bases remained unmatched. This CDR3 spans 13 amino acids. Germline V gene lookup returns CDR1 SQVTM and CDR2 ANQGSEA. The CDR3 nucleotides read TGCAGCGTTGAGTGCGAGGACAGGTCTGGCTACACCTTC. This sequence encodes CSVECEDRSGYTF.

The gene calls are TRBV7-8 and TRBJ1-2; D gene uncertain. Trimming cost V 4 bases and J 3 bases, with 9 bases left between them. The CDR3 totals 13 residues. The germline CDR1 and CDR2 sequences are SGHVS and FQNEAQ. The CDR3, as DNA: TGTGCCAGCAGCTGGCGACTTGACTATGGCTACACCTTC. Residues: CASSWRLDYGYTF.

This CDR3 reads CASSVASRADNEQFF. The CDR3 nucleotides read TGTGCCAGCAGCGTGGCGTCCCGGGCTGACAATGAGCAGTTCTTC. The V call is TRBV9, the J call TRBJ2-1; D call uncertain. The CDR3 length is 15 residues. Germline V gene lookup returns CDR1 SGDLS and CDR2 YYNGEE. V gave up 2 bases and J gave up 5 bases, with 14 bases separating them.

The rearrangement links TRBV5-1 to TRBJ2-1; 7 nucleotides match TRBD1. Looked up from germline, CDR1 is SGHRS and CDR2 is YFSETQ. After removal of 4 bases from V and 8 bases from J, the junction contained 6 bases not matched to a gene. This CDR3 is built from 13 residues. The CDR3 sequence: CASSQQGFDEQFF. In DNA form, the CDR3 reads TGCGCCAGCAGCCAACAGGGGTTCGATGAGCAGTTCTTC.